This T cell receptor (beta chain) was recovered during a study of cytomegalovirus exposure and HLA in healthy donors. The wider study: From donors who were HLA-typed, an early data release held about 85 million unique TCRs.

Study-level points and caveats: With DRB1 most and HLA-C fewest, TCR association rates differed between HLA loci in a later analysis.

In regard to this clone: Its target is unknown.

The PCR had 60 Vbeta and 13 Jbeta primers. Clones were read by immunoSEQ multiplex PCR, and TCRdb kept only the in-frame ones, dropping some. The data show 60,000 to 70,000 clones, 80% seen once. In germline, CDR1 is GTSNPN, CDR2 SVGIG (reference sequence). V was clipped by 3 bases and J by 7 bases; unmatched bases: 9. The CDR3 sequence is 16 residues long. The sample was PBMCs. J is TRBJ1-6 and V is TRBV30, with 10 bases lining up with TRBD1. This clonotype originated in a woman aged 25 to 39 in good health and CMV-seronegative. CDR3 sequence (DNA): TGTGCCTGGAGGGAGACAGGGGGCTGGTGGAATTCACCCCTCCACTTT. Protein: CAWRETGGWWNSPLHF.